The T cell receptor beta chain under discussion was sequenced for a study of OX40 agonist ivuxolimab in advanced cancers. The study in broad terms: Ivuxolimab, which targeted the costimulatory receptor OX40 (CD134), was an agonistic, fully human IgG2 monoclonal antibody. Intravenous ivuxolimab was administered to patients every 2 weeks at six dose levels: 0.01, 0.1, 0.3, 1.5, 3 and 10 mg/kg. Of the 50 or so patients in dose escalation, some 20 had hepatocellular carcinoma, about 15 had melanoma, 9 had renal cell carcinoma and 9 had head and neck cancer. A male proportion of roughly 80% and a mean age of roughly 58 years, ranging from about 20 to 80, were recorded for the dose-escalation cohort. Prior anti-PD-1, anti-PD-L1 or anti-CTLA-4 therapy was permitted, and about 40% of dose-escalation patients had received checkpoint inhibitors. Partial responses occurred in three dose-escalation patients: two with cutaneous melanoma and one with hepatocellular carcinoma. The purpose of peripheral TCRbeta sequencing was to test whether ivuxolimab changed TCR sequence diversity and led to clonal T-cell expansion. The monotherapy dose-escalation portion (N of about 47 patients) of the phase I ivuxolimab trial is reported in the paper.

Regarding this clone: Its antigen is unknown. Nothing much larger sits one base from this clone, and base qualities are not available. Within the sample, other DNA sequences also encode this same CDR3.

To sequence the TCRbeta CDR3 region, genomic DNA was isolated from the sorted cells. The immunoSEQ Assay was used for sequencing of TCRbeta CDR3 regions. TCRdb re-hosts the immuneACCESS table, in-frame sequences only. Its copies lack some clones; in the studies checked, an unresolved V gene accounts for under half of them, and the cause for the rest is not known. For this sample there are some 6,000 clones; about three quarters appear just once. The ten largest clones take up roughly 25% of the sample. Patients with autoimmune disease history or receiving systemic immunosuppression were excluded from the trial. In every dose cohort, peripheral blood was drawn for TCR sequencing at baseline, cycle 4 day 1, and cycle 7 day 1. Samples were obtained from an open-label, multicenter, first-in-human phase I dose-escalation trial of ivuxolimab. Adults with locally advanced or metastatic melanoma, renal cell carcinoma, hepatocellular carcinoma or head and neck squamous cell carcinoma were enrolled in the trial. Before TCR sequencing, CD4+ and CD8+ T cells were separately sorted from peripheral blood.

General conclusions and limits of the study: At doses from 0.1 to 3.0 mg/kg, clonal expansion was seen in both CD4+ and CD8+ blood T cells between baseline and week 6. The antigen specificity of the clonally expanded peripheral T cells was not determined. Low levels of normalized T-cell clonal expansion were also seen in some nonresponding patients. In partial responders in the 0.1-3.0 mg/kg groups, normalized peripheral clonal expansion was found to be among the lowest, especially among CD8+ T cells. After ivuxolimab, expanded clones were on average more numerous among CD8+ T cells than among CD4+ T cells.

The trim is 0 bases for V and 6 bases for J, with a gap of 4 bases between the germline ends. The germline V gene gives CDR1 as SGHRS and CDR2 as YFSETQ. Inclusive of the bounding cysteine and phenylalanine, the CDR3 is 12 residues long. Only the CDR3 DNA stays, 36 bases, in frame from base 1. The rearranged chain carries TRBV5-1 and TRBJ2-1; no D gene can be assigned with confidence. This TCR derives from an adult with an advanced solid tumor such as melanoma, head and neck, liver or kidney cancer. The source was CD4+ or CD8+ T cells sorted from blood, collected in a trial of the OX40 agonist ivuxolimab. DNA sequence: TGCGCCAGCAGCTTGGCAAGCAATGAGCAGTTCTTC. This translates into CASSLASNEQFF.